The 16 T cell receptor beta chains below were found in one sample sequenced in a study of blood T cell repertoires in COVID-19. Using immunoSEQ multiplex PCR, the repertoire was profiled, and TCRdb retains in-frame clones only, with some absent. The data show around 220,000 clones, with 80% to 85% seen just once and 15% to 20% held by the top ten. Specimen: peripheral blood. Receptor source: a man in his thirties or forties with active or convalescent COVID-19.

The rearrangement links TRBV7-3 to TRBJ2-5; 8 bases fit TRBD2. In germline, CDR1 is SGHTA, CDR2 FQGTGA. The length of the CDR3 is 15 residues. After removal of 2 bases from V and 4 bases from J, the junction contained 6 bases not matched to a gene. DNA of the CDR3: TGTGCCAGCAGCTTATACGGGAGGGCCGGAGAGACCCAGTACTTC. This codes for CASSLYGRAGETQYF.

The rearrangement joins TRBV9 to TRBJ2-7; a possible D gene is TRBD2 (5 bases). This CDR3 has 15 amino acids. Trimming pared 3 bases from V and 2 bases from J, leaving 15 bases between. In germline, CDR1 is SGDLS, CDR2 YYNGEE. CDR3: CASSGPDLGAYEQYF. In DNA, the CDR3 is TGTGCCAGCAGCGGGCCCGACCTCGGGGCCTACGAGCAGTACTTC. Full variable domain (missing parts from reference TRBV9 and TRBJ2-7): DSGVTQTPKHLITATGQRVTLRCSPRSGDLSVYWYQQSLDQGLQFLIQYYNGEERAKGNILERFSAQQFPDLHSELNLSSLELGDSALYFCASSGPDLGAYEQYFGPGTRLTVT.

The CDR3 nucleotides read TGTGCCAGCAGCCAGCGGGGTAGGACCTTC. This encodes CASSQRGRTF. The V and J genes are TRBV3-1 (or the pseudogene TRBV3-2) and TRBJ1-2; D is unclear. The V end was cut by 3 bases, the J end by 14 bases, with 10 bases between. This CDR3 has 10 residues. Germline lookup yields CDR1 LGHDT and CDR2 YNNKEL (reference sequence).

This chain connects TRBV28 to TRBJ1-2, with D tentatively TRBD1 (6 bases). The CDR3 has 13 amino acids. Trimming stripped 6 bases from V and 13 bases from J, with 21 bases between. Germline V gene data show CDR1 as MDHEN and CDR2 as SYDVKM. CDR3 nucleotide sequence: TGTGCCAGCAGCCTCCTCACAGGGTTTCAAGGCACCTTC. Encoded protein: CASSLLTGFQGTF.

The chain has TRBV5-1 and TRBJ2-5; D is undetermined. The CDR3 covers 14 residues. Trimming cost V 5 bases and J 1 base, with 12 bases left between them. Germline assignment: CDR1 SGHRS and CDR2 YFSETQ. CDR3 nucleotide sequence: TGCGCCAGCAGACTTTCACTACTCCAAGAGACCCAGTACTTC. Protein product: CASRLSLLQETQYF. Using reference TRBV5-1 and TRBJ2-5 for the parts outside the CDR3, the full variable domain is KAGVTQTPRYLIKTRGQQVTLSCSPISGHRSVSWYQQTPGQGLQFLFEYFSETQRNKGNFPGRFSGRQFSNSRSEMNVSTLELGDSALYLCASRLSLLQETQYFGPGTRLLVL.

This sequence joins TRBV10-3 and TRBJ1-6; 11 nucleotides match TRBD1. CDR3 length: 14 residues. Losses at the gene ends were 6 bases for V and 6 bases for J; bases not matched to a gene: 1. Germline V CDR1 and CDR2: ENHRY, SYGVKD. The CDR3 sequence is CAIRGTGGNSPLHF. The CDR3 DNA sequence: TGTGCCATCAGGGGGACAGGGGGTAATTCACCCCTCCACTTT.

J is TRBJ2-1 and V is TRBV25-1; 11 nucleotides line up with TRBD1. The CDR3 has 14 residues. V trimming: 3 bases; J trimming: 10 bases; junction bases outside the gene matches: 5. Germline V CDR1 and CDR2: MGHDK, SYGVNS. The CDR3 is CASSDAGTGGEQFF. CDR3 DNA: TGTGCCAGCAGTGACGCCGGGACAGGGGGAGAGCAGTTCTTC.

V usage is TRBV6-2 or TRBV6-3 and J usage is TRBJ2-7; 10 bases are a match to TRBD1. The junction had 12 bases not matched to a gene; V was cut back by 5 bases and J by 5 bases. There are 16 residues in the CDR3. The V gene's germline CDR1 is MNHEY and CDR2 SVGEGT. The CDR3 region has the DNA TGTGCCAGCAGTGGACTCGGGACAGGGGTGAGGGACGAGCAGTACTTC. Translated, it gives CASSGLGTGVRDEQYF.

This chain links TRBV3-1 (or the pseudogene TRBV3-2) with TRBJ2-1; perhaps TRBD1 as D (5 bases). Deletions cut 4 bases from V and 6 bases from J, with 13 bases between. This CDR3 region has 14 residues. The germline CDR1 and CDR2 sequences are LGHDT and YNNKEL (reference sequence). In DNA form, the CDR3 reads TGTGCCAGCAGCCCGCTAGGGGTAGTCAATGAGCAGTTCTTC. Residues: CASSPLGVVNEQFF.

This sequence joins TRBV4-1 and TRBJ2-1; no clear D gene. This CDR3 contains 14 residues. V dropped 0 bases and J dropped 3 bases, with 6 bases sitting between them. CDR1 is MGHRA and CDR2 is YSYEKL in the germline V gene. The CDR3 DNA follows: TGCGCCAGCAGCCAAGAATCTTTCTACAATGAGCAGTTCTTC. It codes for CASSQESFYNEQFF.

The chain links TRBV7-6 to TRBJ2-2; 10 bases are shared with TRBD2. Germline trimming cut 2 bases from V and 8 bases from J; bases unmatched to any gene: 8. This CDR3 has 16 amino acids. In germline, CDR1 is SGHVS, CDR2 FNYEAQ. The CDR3 region has the DNA TGTGCCAGCAGCTTAACTAGCCTAGCGGGAGTTGGGGAGCTGTTTTTT. Translation gives CASSLTSLAGVGELFF.

The chain joins TRBV4-1 to TRBJ2-7, with TRBD2 matching over 12 bases. CDR3 length: 16 residues. The germline V gene has CDR1 MGHRA and CDR2 YSYEKL. The V segment lost 4 bases and the J segment 6 bases; nucleotides outside the gene matches: 10. The CDR3 region is CASSLKGLAGSGEQYF. DNA for the CDR3: TGCGCCAGCAGCCTCAAAGGACTAGCGGGGTCGGGCGAGCAGTACTTC.

The V call is TRBV5-1, the J call TRBJ1-5; D uncertain. The CDR3 runs to 17 residues. The germline V gene has CDR1 SGHRS and CDR2 YFSETQ. Between the trimmed V and J ends, which lost 0 bases and 5 bases, there was a span of 18 bases. For the CDR3, the DNA is TGCGCCAGCAGCTTGGACGGTAGGTCTTCACGGGATCAGCCCCAGCATTTT. Translation: CASSLDGRSSRDQPQHF. Combining the CDR3 with reference TRBV5-1 and TRBJ1-5 gives the whole variable domain KAGVTQTPRYLIKTRGQQVTLSCSPISGHRSVSWYQQTPGQGLQFLFEYFSETQRNKGNFPGRFSGRQFSNSRSEMNVSTLELGDSALYLCASSLDGRSSRDQPQHFGDGTRLSIL.

This clone was detected only once. The chain joins TRBV6-6 to TRBJ1-4; D is undetermined. Per germline, CDR1 MNHNY and CDR2 SVGAGI (reference sequence). V was trimmed by 6 bases and J by 15 bases, leaving 17 bases between them. This CDR3 contains 12 residues. In nucleotides, the CDR3 is TGTGCCAGCAGCTCCGAGGGAAATAGGGTGTTTTTT. This sequence encodes CASSSEGNRVFF.

V and J are TRBV28 and TRBJ1-5; TRBD1 agrees at 10 bases. This CDR3 is 14 amino acids long. Per germline, CDR1 MDHEN and CDR2 SYDVKM. With 6 bases clipped from V and 6 bases from J, the junction kept 5 bases outside the gene matches. CDR3 nucleotide sequence: TGTGCCAGCAGCACGGGACAGGGGCTTCAGCCCCAGCATTTT. Amino acid sequence: CASSTGQGLQPQHF.

The CDR3 nucleotides are TGCGCCAGCAGCTCGGGAGGGACTATAGAGACCCAGTACTTC. This encodes CASSSGGTIETQYF. V and J are TRBV5-1 and TRBJ2-5; TRBD2 matches at 8 bases. The V and J ends lost 3 bases and 4 bases, in that order; junction bases with no gene match: 5. CDR1 is SGHRS, CDR2 YFSETQ, per germline. This CDR3 has 14 amino acids. Full variable domain (rest looked up from reference TRBV5-1 and TRBJ2-5): KAGVTQTPRYLIKTRGQQVTLSCSPISGHRSVSWYQQTPGQGLQFLFEYFSETQRNKGNFPGRFSGRQFSNSRSEMNVSTLELGDSALYLCASSSGGTIETQYFGPGTRLLVL.